This T cell receptor (beta chain) was documented in a study of shared clonotypes between healthy human individuals. General study results and limits: Memory subsets generally showed smaller estimated richness than naive subsets did.

Remarks on this clone: Its antigen remains unknown.

CD8 memory was a combination that joined CD45RO+ cells with CCR7-negative CD45RA+ TemRA cells. The CDR3 contains 13 residues. Germline V CDR1 and CDR2: ENHRY, SYGVKD. Trimming stripped 11 bases from V and 4 bases from J, with 15 bases between. Genomic DNA (from each subset) was split evenly across several immunoSEQ plates. Here immunoSEQ multiplex PCR was the method, and the copy in TCRdb shows in-frame clones only, minus some. The sample shows some 690,000 clones, around 90% of them seen only once. What was sequenced was memory CD8+ T cells from PBMCs. The subset denotes: CD45RO+ cells pooled with CCR7-negative TemRA cells. V and J are TRBV10-3 and TRBJ2-1, with a weak D call TRBD2 (6 bases). This receptor was identified in a young man in good health. Some clones in this sample may be carry-over from other donors' samples. The CDR3 reads CASVGGDYNEQFF. The CDR3 nucleotides read TGTGCCTCCGTTGGAGGGGATTACAATGAGCAGTTCTTC.